These T cell receptor beta chains were read from a single sample in a study of blood T cells in healthy people across ages. TCRdb independently ran MiXCR on the 5' RACE reads; one entry per CDR3 protein. The sample yields 540,000 or so distinct CDR3 sequences, around 24% seen once. This sample also belongs to another study, concerning T cells of mothers and their children.

Input material: blood. The receptors were gathered from a boy between 10 and 17 years old in good health. Both conserved end residues are part of each CDR3. The order of the fields is clone size, D gene, V gene, J gene, CDR3 DNA, CDR3 protein. The D gene is left open where the match is weak. Part of the rows lack a size; the others show once, few, many or a class for expanded clones.

NA,NA,TRBV7-9,TRBJ2-5,TGTGCCAGCAGCTTCGGGACCCCCTACGAGCAGTGCTTC,CASSFGTPYEQCF
NA,TRBD2,TRBV4-3,TRBJ2-1,TGCGCCAGCAGCCAAGAGATAAGCGGGAGCGGGTACAATGAGCAGTTCTTC,CASSQEISGSGYNEQFF
NA,NA,TRBV7-2,TRBJ2-7,TGTGCCAGCAGCCCAGAGGGGGGTTACGAGCAGTACTTC,CASSPEGGYEQYF
few,TRBD1,TRBV12-3/TRBV12-4,TRBJ1-4,TGTGCCAGCAGCACAACCCGCAGGGGGCAGTATGAAAAACTGTTTTTT,CASSTTRRGQYEKLFF
few,NA,TRBV29-1,TRBJ1-1,TGTAGCGGCCGACCGGGCGGGGGCCCAGGGTCTGAAGCTTTCTTT,CSGRPGGGPGSEAFF
few,NA,TRBV7-9,TRBJ2-7,TGTGCCAGCAGCAACCCCCTGGCTAGCCCCAACTACGAGCAGTACTTC,CASSNPLASPNYEQYF
once,NA,TRBV12-3/TRBV12-4,TRBJ2-1,TGTGCCAGCAGTTTAGATACGCTATGGAATGAGCAGTTCTTC,CASSLDTLWNEQFF
NA,TRBD2,TRBV3-1,TRBJ2-7,TGTGCCAGCAGCCGGTTAGCGGGAGGAACCAACGAGCAGTACTTC,CASSRLAGGTNEQYF
few,TRBD1,TRBV29-1,TRBJ2-7,TGCAGCGTTGCGGATCAGGGGGCGGGGGAGCAGTACTTC,CSVADQGAGEQYF
NA,TRBD1,TRBV19,TRBJ1-1,TGTGCCAGTAGGTTTCTCGGCCTACAGGGGGCCTACACTGAAGCTTTCTTT,CASRFLGLQGAYTEAFF
NA,NA,TRBV30,TRBJ2-7,TGTGCCTGGAGTGTACTAGCAAACGAGCAGTACTTC,CAWSVLANEQYF
few,NA,TRBV4-2,TRBJ2-3,TGTGCCAGCAGCCAAGAAATTCTAGCGGAAACAGGGAGCACAGATACGCAGTATTTT,CASSQEILAETGSTDTQYF
few,TRBD2,TRBV5-1,TRBJ2-5,TGCGCCAGCAGCTACGGAATTAGCGGGAGGGAAGAGACCCAGTACTTC,CASSYGISGREETQYF
few,NA,TRBV29-1,TRBJ2-3,TGCAGCGTTGAACAAGCTAGCGTCAGGGCAGCAGATACGCAGTATTTT,CSVEQASVRAADTQYF
NA,NA,TRBV28,TRBJ1-2,TGTGCCAGCAGTTACGAGAGATATTACTATGGCTACACCTTC,CASSYERYYYGYTF
NA,TRBD1,TRBV12-3/TRBV12-4,TRBJ1-2,TGTGCCAGCAGTCCAACAGGGGGCACGTATGGCTACACCTTC,CASSPTGGTYGYTF
NA,NA,TRBV29-1,TRBJ1-5,TGCAGCGTGGGCGGGACTAGCAATCAGCCCCAGCATTTT,CSVGGTSNQPQHF
NA,NA,TRBV7-3,TRBJ1-1,TGTGCCAGCGGCTTAGGAGTCTGGGGGGGGAACACTGAAGCTTTCTTT,CASGLGVWGGNTEAFF
few,NA,TRBV9,TRBJ2-7,TGTGCCAGCAGCGTAGATCGGTGGGCCTCCTTATACGAGCAGTACTTC,CASSVDRWASLYEQYF
NA,TRBD1,TRBV20-1,TRBJ2-4,TGCAGTGCAGTTGGAGGTGGCGGGGACAGGACTCCTAAGTACTTC,CSAVGGGGDRTPKYF
few,TRBD2,TRBV28,TRBJ2-6,TGTGCCAGCAGTTCGGGAGGTGGGGCCAACGTCCTGACTTTC,CASSSGGGANVLTF
few,NA,TRBV11-2,TRBJ2-7,TGTGCCAGCAGCTTAGGTGCCGTTAACTCCTACGAGCAGTACTTC,CASSLGAVNSYEQYF
few,TRBD1,TRBV28,TRBJ1-5,TGTGCCAGCAGTTTAGGGGACAGTTTCAATCAGCCCCAGCATTTT,CASSLGDSFNQPQHF
NA,TRBD1,TRBV12-3/TRBV12-4,TRBJ1-2,TGTGCCAGCTGGACAGGGGGCGCGTCTAACTATGGCTACACCTTC,CASWTGGASNYGYTF
NA,TRBD2,TRBV7-2,TRBJ2-5,TGTGCCAGCAGCTTAGCGCTCCGACTAGCGGAGACCCAGTACTTC,CASSLALRLAETQYF
NA,NA,TRBV5-1,TRBJ1-1,TGCGCCAGCAGCTTCGCGTCAGGGGCTCCTCCGAACACTGAAGCTTTCTTT,CASSFASGAPPNTEAFF
NA,NA,TRBV5-4,TRBJ1-1,TGTGCCAGCAGCTTGGAAGGGGGAGGTGGAACTGAAGCTTCCTTT,CASSLEGGGGTEASF
NA,TRBD1,TRBV5-1,TRBJ1-6,TGCGCCAGCAGCAGGGGACAGGGTGTGTCACCCCTCCACTTT,CASSRGQGVSPLHF
NA,NA,TRBV6-1,TRBJ1-1,TGTGCCAGCAGCGAAATACCTACGGGCACTGAAGCTTTCTTT,CASSEIPTGTEAFF
NA,NA,TRBV25-1,TRBJ2-5,TGTGCCAGCAGTGAATCGTACGTGGAGACCCAGTACTTC,CASSESYVETQYF
NA,TRBD2,TRBV4-3,TRBJ2-7,TGCGCCAGCAGCCAAGGTCCCCAGCGGGAGCGAATCAGCTCCTACGAGCAGTACTTC,CASSQGPQRERISSYEQYF
few,NA,TRBV28,TRBJ1-1,TGTGCCAGCAGTTATAGGGGTACCTTCACTGAAGCTTTCTTT,CASSYRGTFTEAFF